This is a list of T cell receptor beta chains from one sample in a study of T cell changes during pregnancy in multiple sclerosis. Sequencing was performed with immunoSEQ multiplex PCR; in TCRdb, only in-frame clones are kept and a portion is missing. There are about 33,000 clones in the sample; 90% to 95% occur only once, and around 2.8% lies in the top ten. The starting material was CD4+ T cells from peripheral blood mononuclear cells, obtained in the third trimester of pregnancy. The receptors derive from a female donor in good health, enrolled as a control in a pregnancy study. CDR3s include the opening cysteine and the closing phenylalanine or tryptophan. Fields, in order: CDR3 protein, CDR3 DNA, D gene, CDR3 length, V gene, J gene, clone size. A D gene is named only where the DNA matches it firmly. Some rows mark clone size as missing; the rest say once, few, many or name a class of expanded clone.

CASSLVGHTDTQYF	TGCGCCAGCAGCTTGGTCGGTCACACAGATACGCAGTATTTT	NA	14	TRBV5-1	TRBJ2-3	NA
CASSPRPGYYGYTF	TGTGCCAGCTCACCAAGGCCGGGGTACTATGGCTACACCTTC	NA	14	TRBV18	TRBJ1-2	NA
CASWDRATDTQYF	TGCGCCAGCTGGGACAGGGCCACAGATACGCAGTATTTT	TRBD1	13	TRBV10-2	TRBJ2-3	NA
CASSAPNLNTEAFF	TGTGCCAGCAGTGCCCCTAATTTAAACACTGAAGCTTTCTTT	NA	14	TRBV25-1	TRBJ1-1	NA
CASTDTSGGTQETQYF	TGTGCCAGCACAGATACTAGCGGGGGGACCCAAGAGACCCAGTACTTC	TRBD2	16	TRBV6-9	TRBJ2-5	once
CASSLVVRQDMNTEAFF	TGTGCCAGCAGCTTAGTGGTCAGGCAAGACATGAACACTGAAGCTTTCTTT	NA	17	TRBV7-9	TRBJ1-1	NA
CASSLGTGLNSPLHF	TGTGCCAGCAGCTTAGGAACAGGGCTGAATTCACCCCTCCACTTT	NA	15	TRBV7-9	TRBJ1-6	NA
CASSDATSGGQETQYF	TGTGCCAGCAGTGATGCAACTAGCGGGGGGCAAGAGACCCAGTACTTC	TRBD2	16	TRBV2	TRBJ2-5	NA
CASSTRSSGSIDTQYF	TGTGCCAGTAGTACCAGGAGTAGCGGGAGTATAGATACGCAGTATTTT	TRBD2	16	TRBV19	TRBJ2-3	NA
CASSWRSEAFF	TGTGCCAGCAGCTGGAGATCTGAAGCTTTCTTT	NA	11	TRBV5-6	TRBJ1-1	NA
CASSTGTGVGGIEAFF	TGTGCCAGCAGCACCGGGACAGGGGTAGGAGGGATTGAAGCTTTCTTT	TRBD1	16	TRBV5-4	TRBJ1-1	NA
CAWNRRGGQETQYF	TGTGCCTGGAACCGACGGGGGGGCCAAGAGACCCAGTACTTC	TRBD2	14	TRBV30	TRBJ2-5	once
CASSFGGGGADTQYF	TGTGCCAGCAGCTTTGGCGGGGGAGGTGCAGATACGCAGTATTTT	TRBD2	15	TRBV5-4	TRBJ2-3	NA
CASSRPGEQYF	TGTGCCAGCAGCCGCCCGGGTGAGCAGTACTTC	NA	11	TRBV6-6	TRBJ2-7	NA
CASSFLSGAVGDTQYF	TGTGCCAGCAGTTTCCTTTCGGGAGCCGTGGGAGATACGCAGTATTTT	NA	16	TRBV27	TRBJ2-3	few
CASSLQRLTGELFF	TGTGCCAGCAGCCTACAGAGATTAACCGGGGAGCTGTTTTTT	NA	14	TRBV7-8	TRBJ2-2	NA
CASTFSGSSYNEQFF	TGCGCCAGCACCTTTAGCGGGAGCTCCTACAATGAGCAGTTCTTC	TRBD2	15	TRBV5-1	TRBJ2-1	NA
CASSPSQGRGSPNSNQPQHF	TGTGCCAGCAGCCCATCACAGGGACGGGGCTCGCCGAATAGCAATCAGCCCCAGCATTTT	NA	20	TRBV12-1	TRBJ1-5	NA
CASSLGDRGNYGYTF	TGTGCCAGCAGCTTAGGGGACAGGGGAAACTATGGCTACACCTTC	TRBD1	15	TRBV7-9	TRBJ1-2	NA
CASSVPPGNTQYF	TGTGCCAGCAGCGTACCTCCAGGGAATACGCAGTATTTT	NA	13	TRBV9	TRBJ2-3	NA
CASSLGSQGSYEQYF	TGCGCCAGCAGCTTGGGAAGTCAGGGGTCCTACGAGCAGTACTTC	NA	15	TRBV5-1	TRBJ2-7	NA
CASRGSTSGSYYEQYF	TGTGCCAGCAGGGGATCAACTAGCGGGAGTTACTACGAGCAGTACTTC	TRBD2	16	TRBV19	TRBJ2-7	NA
CASSERQGGEGSPLHF	TGTGCCAGCAGTGAAAGGCAGGGTGGGGAAGGATCACCCCTCCACTTT	NA	16	TRBV2	TRBJ1-6	NA
CASSPAGGQLPLHF	TGTGCCAGCAGCCCGGCCGGGGGGCAATTACCCCTCCACTTT	NA	14	TRBV5-6	TRBJ1-6	NA
CASSERGGAGTDTQYF	TGTGCCAGCAGTGAGCGCGGGGGGGCCGGCACAGATACGCAGTATTTT	TRBD2	16	TRBV6-1	TRBJ2-3	once
CASSPEGVGDEQYF	TGTGCCAGCAGTCCCGAGGGGGTTGGAGACGAGCAGTACTTC	NA	14	TRBV6-5	TRBJ2-7	NA
CAWSVLKGEFGYTF	TGTGCCTGGAGTGTACTAAAGGGGGAATTTGGCTACACCTTC	NA	14	TRBV30	TRBJ1-2	once
CSVPPGQGEAFF	TGCAGCGTCCCCCCAGGACAGGGGGAAGCTTTCTTT	TRBD1	12	TRBV29-1	TRBJ1-1	NA
CASSQVAGVNTEAFF	TGCGCCAGCAGCCAAGTGGCAGGGGTGAACACTGAAGCTTTCTTT	NA	15	TRBV4-1	TRBJ1-1	NA
CASSNRGHRGYGYTF	TGTGCCAGCAGTAACAGGGGGCATCGTGGCTATGGCTACACCTTC	TRBD1	15	TRBV27	TRBJ1-2	once